What follows describes a single TCR beta chain. Its antigen is not identified. After removal of 6 bases from V and 5 bases from J, the junction contained 4 bases not matched to a gene. In germline, CDR1 is MDHEN, CDR2 SYDVKM. The CDR3 contains 13 residues. Naive CD8 cells lacked CD45RO and underwent positive selection for CCR7, leaving out terminally differentiated effector memory CD45RA+ cells. The data were taken from a study of shared clonotypes between healthy human individuals. Using immunoSEQ multiplex PCR, the repertoire was profiled, and TCRdb retains in-frame clones only, with some absent. The data show around 600,000 clones, around 96% seen once. Regarding the study as a whole: Measured sharing among donors was expected to vary with sequencing depth.

This TCR came from a woman aged 25-40 years in good health. The chain links TRBV28 to TRBJ2-4; TRBD1 matches 7 bases. The sample comprised naive CD8+ T cells sorted from blood. The DNA for the CDR3 is TGTGCCAGCAGGTGGGGACAGCAAAACATTCAGTACTTC. Protein sequence: CASRWGQQNIQYF.